This TCR beta chain was recorded in a study of T cells in Graves' hyperthyroidism and ophthalmopathy. Study-level findings and limits: Among clonotypes expanded in thyroid above 0.001, most were also found in blood.

This clonotype has more than one count but fewer than ten. Antigen specificity is unknown. The V gene's germline CDR1 is DFQATT and CDR2 SNEGSKA (reference sequence). This CDR3 is 16 amino acids long. With V trimmed by 4 bases and J by 1 base, 10 bases remained unmatched. Among the patients, aged 18 to 65, hyperthyroidism was newly diagnosed and had lasted under 2 months. Patients were excluded for uncontrolled infection, other autoimmune disease, pregnancy or lactation. The PBMCs were taken from roughly 9.3 ml of fresh peripheral blood. Regions amplified from RNA transcripts were the TCR beta CDR3 regions. With the HTBI primer set, the TCR CDR3 went through a first round of RT-PCR. MiXCR, run by TCRdb on the multiplex PCR reads, gives a single entry per CDR3 protein. The repertoire has about 580,000 distinct CDR3 sequences, over 11% of them found once; the top ten carry 5.8%.

The receptor comes from a woman aged 25 to 45 with Graves' hyperthyroidism that later progressed to Graves' ophthalmopathy. Material: blood. The rearrangement links TRBV20-1 to TRBJ1-2; 9 nucleotides match TRBD1. This chain's CDR3 is CSATTDRGENNYGYTF. In DNA, the CDR3 is TGCAGTGCTACCACGGACAGGGGCGAGAATAACTATGGCTACACCTTC.